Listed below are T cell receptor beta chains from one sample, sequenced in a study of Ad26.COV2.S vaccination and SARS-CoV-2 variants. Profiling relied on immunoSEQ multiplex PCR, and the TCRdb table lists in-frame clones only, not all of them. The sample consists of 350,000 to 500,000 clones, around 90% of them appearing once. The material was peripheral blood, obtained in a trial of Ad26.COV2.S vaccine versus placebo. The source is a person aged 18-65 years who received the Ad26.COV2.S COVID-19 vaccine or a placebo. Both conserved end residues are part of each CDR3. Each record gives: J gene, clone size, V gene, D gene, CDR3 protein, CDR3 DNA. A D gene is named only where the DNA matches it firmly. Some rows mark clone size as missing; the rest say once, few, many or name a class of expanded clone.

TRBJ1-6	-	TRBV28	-	CASSLLDSPLHF	TGTGCCAGCAGTTTACTGGATTCACCCCTCCACTTT
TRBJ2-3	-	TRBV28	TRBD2	CASSSTSGEDTQYF	TGTGCCAGCAGCTCGACTAGCGGGGAAGATACGCAGTATTTT
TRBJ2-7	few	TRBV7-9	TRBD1	CASSLGGDSPTYEQYF	TGTGCCAGCAGCTTAGGAGGGGACAGCCCAACCTACGAGCAGTACTTC
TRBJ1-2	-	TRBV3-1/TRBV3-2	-	CASSQDRTAYGYTF	TGTGCCAGCAGCCAAGATAGGACAGCGTATGGCTACACCTTC
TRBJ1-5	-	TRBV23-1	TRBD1	CASRPTGGNQPQHF	TGCGCCAGCAGGCCGACAGGGGGCAATCAGCCCCAGCATTTT
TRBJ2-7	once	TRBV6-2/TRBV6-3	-	CASSPGPLYEQYF	TGTGCCAGCAGTCCGGGACCCCTCTACGAGCAGTACTTC
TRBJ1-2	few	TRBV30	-	CAWSVGYGYTF	TGTGCCTGGAGTGTGGGGTATGGCTACACCTTC
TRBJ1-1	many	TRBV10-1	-	CASSEGGRTTEAFF	TGCGCCAGCAGTGAGGGAGGTCGGACCACTGAAGCTTTCTTT
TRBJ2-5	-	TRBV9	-	CASSVVGGLGQETQYF	TGTGCCAGCAGCGTAGTGGGCGGGCTCGGACAAGAGACCCAGTACTTC
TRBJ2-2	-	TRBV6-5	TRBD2	CASSYLLAGVTGELFF	TGTGCCAGCAGTTATCTGCTAGCGGGAGTCACCGGGGAGCTGTTTTTT
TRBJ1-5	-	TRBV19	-	CASSSDREGQPQHF	TGTGCCAGTAGTAGCGACAGAGAGGGTCAGCCCCAGCATTTT
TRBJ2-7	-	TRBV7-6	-	CASSSGLEQYF	TGTGCCAGCAGCTCGGGACTCGAGCAGTACTTC
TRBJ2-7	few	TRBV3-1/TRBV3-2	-	CASSQRGSSYEQYF	TGTGCCAGCAGCCAACGGGGGTCCTCCTACGAGCAGTACTTC
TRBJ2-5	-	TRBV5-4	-	CASSLPLETQYF	TGTGCCAGCAGCTTGCCACTGGAGACCCAGTACTTC
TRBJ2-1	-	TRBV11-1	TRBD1	CASSLGFPGGNEQFF	TGTGCCAGCAGCTTAGGGTTCCCAGGGGGCAATGAGCAGTTCTTC
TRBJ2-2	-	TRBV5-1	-	CASTKDPRRGTGELFF	TGCGCCAGCACCAAGGACCCGAGAAGAGGAACCGGGGAGCTGTTTTTT
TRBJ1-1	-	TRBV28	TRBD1	CASSYGQVNTEAFF	TGTGCCAGCAGTTACGGACAGGTGAACACTGAAGCTTTCTTT
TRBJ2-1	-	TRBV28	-	CASRAPLRIYNEQFF	TGTGCCAGCAGGGCCCCTTTGCGGATATACAATGAGCAGTTCTTC
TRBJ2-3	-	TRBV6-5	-	CASSYSEATDTQYF	TGTGCCAGCAGTTACTCTGAAGCCACAGATACGCAGTATTTT
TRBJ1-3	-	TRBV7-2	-	CASSLGQVAGNTIYF	TGTGCCAGCAGCTTAGGTCAGGTCGCTGGAAACACCATATATTTT
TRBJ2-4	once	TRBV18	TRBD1	CASSSGGQVNIQYF	TGTGCCAGCTCATCAGGGGGACAGGTTAACATTCAGTACTTC
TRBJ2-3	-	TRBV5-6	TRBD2	CASSLSGEADTQYF	TGTGCCAGCAGCCTTAGCGGGGAGGCAGATACGCAGTATTTT
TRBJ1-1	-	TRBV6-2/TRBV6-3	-	CASSVWGGSAFF	TGTGCCAGCAGCGTTTGGGGGGGAAGTGCTTTCTTT
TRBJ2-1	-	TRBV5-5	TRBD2	CASRPSDSGTYNEQFF	TGTGCCAGCAGACCATCTGATAGCGGGACCTACAATGAGCAGTTCTTC
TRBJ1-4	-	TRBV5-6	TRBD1	CASSRKGTGEEKLFF	TGTGCCAGCAGCCGGAAGGGGACAGGAGAGGAAAAACTGTTTTTT
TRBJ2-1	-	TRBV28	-	CASSSGGWWGRNEQFF	TGTGCCAGCAGTTCGGGTGGGTGGTGGGGTCGGAATGAGCAGTTCTTC
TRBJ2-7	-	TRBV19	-	CASSIHPYEQYF	TGTGCCAGTAGTATACACCCCTACGAGCAGTACTTC
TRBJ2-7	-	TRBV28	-	CASSSLGEQYF	TGTGCCAGCAGTTCACTGGGCGAGCAGTACTTC
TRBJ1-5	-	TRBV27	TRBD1	CASRLSGGLSNQPQHF	TGTGCCAGTAGACTTTCAGGGGGCCTGAGCAATCAGCCCCAGCATTTT
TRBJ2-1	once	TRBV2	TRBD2	CASNSPSGYYNEQFF	TGTGCCAGCAACTCCCCTAGCGGCTATTACAATGAGCAGTTCTTC
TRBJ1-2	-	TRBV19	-	CASSPYREPYGYTF	TGTGCCAGTAGTCCATACAGGGAGCCCTATGGCTACACCTTC
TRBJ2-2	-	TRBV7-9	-	CASSLARDTGELFF	TGTGCCAGCAGCTTAGCCCGGGACACCGGGGAGCTGTTTTTT
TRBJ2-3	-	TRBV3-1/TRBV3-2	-	CASSQGGTSTDTQYF	TGTGCCAGCAGCCAAGGGGGGACTAGCACAGATACGCAGTATTTT
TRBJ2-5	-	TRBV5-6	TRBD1	CASSFGTDKQETQYF	TGTGCCAGCAGCTTCGGGACAGACAAACAAGAGACCCAGTACTTC
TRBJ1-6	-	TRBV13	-	CASATGGMNNSPLHF	TGTGCCAGCGCCACAGGTGGGATGAATAATTCACCCCTCCACTTT
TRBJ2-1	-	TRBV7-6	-	CASSLVGYNEQFF	TGTGCCAGCAGCTTAGTTGGTTACAATGAGCAGTTCTTC
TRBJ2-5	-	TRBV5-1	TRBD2	CASSLELAGEETQYF	TGCGCCAGCAGCTTGGAGCTAGCGGGAGAAGAGACCCAGTACTTC
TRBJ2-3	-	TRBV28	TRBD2	CASSGVGTSGSSDTQYF	TGTGCCAGCAGTGGGGTCGGGACTAGCGGGAGTAGTGACACGCAGTATTTT
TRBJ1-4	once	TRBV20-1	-	CSARDEKLFF	TGCAGTGCTAGAGATGAAAAACTGTTTTTT
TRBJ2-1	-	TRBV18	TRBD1	CASSPRGQGGFF	TGTGCCAGCTCACCACGAGGACAGGGGGGGTTCTTC
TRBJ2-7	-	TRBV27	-	CASSRGYEQYF	TGTGCCAGCAGTAGAGGCTACGAGCAGTACTTC